The 22 T cell receptor beta chains reported below all come from one sample, sequenced in a study of blood T cell repertoires in COVID-19 (TCRdb year 2020). Receptor libraries were prepared by the immunoSEQ multiplex PCR assay. This immuneACCESS table, as held by TCRdb, lists in-frame sequences with V and J called but not all clones. Of the missing ones, under half trace to an unresolved V gene in checked studies; the others have no known cause. For this sample there are around 300,000 clones; 86% appear just once. Of the sample, about 1.9% is held by the ten largest clones. What was sequenced was peripheral blood. Receptor source: a woman younger than 45 who had recovered from COVID-19.

This chain links TRBV18 with TRBJ2-1; D uncertain. Germline V gene sequence: CDR1 KGHSH, CDR2 LQKENI. V dropped 2 bases and J dropped 5 bases, with 10 bases sitting between them. This CDR3 comprises 14 residues. CDR3: CASSPSGRNNEQFF. CDR3 DNA: TGTGCCAGCTCACCAAGTGGGCGCAACAATGAGCAGTTCTTC.

This chain connects TRBV15 to TRBJ2-7; a possible D gene is TRBD1 (6 bases). The germline gives CDR1 LNHNV, CDR2 YYDKDF (reference sequence). This CDR3 spans 15 amino acids. The V gene lost 0 bases and the J gene lost 4 bases, with 13 bases spanning the gap. CDR3 sequence reads: CATSRDEGVSYEQYF. The CDR3 DNA reads as TGTGCCACCAGCAGAGACGAGGGGGTCTCATACGAGCAGTACTTC.

The CDR3 sequence is CASSYGTSEQYF. Written as DNA, the CDR3 is TGTGCCAGCAGTTATGGGACTAGTGAGCAGTACTTC. V is TRBV6-1 and J is TRBJ2-7; 8 nucleotides align to TRBD2. Trimming cost V 5 bases and J 7 bases; bases outside gene matches: 4. Germline V CDR1 and CDR2: MNHNS, SASEGT. The CDR3 is made up of 12 amino acids.

V gene TRBV12-3 or TRBV12-4 combines with J gene TRBJ1-1; TRBD1 might be the D (5 bases). CDR3 length equals 13 residues. Trimming took off 7 bases at V and 6 bases at J, with 15 bases between the two ends. The CDR3 DNA reads as TGTGCCAGCAACCAGCAGGGTTCGGCTGAAGCTTTCTTT. Its translation is CASNQQGSAEAFF.

This chain joins TRBV12-5 and TRBJ1-4, with TRBD1 as a possible D gene (6 bases). Germline loops: CDR1 LGHNT, CDR2 FRNRAP. The CDR3 runs to 15 residues. V lost 1 base and J lost 6, with 12 bases in between. CDR3 region: CASGLGTGFHEKLFF. CDR3 in DNA: TGTGCTAGTGGTTTGGGTACAGGGTTCCATGAAAAACTGTTTTTT.

The chain employs TRBV2 and TRBJ2-3; D perhaps matches TRBD2 (6 bases). V was shortened by 8 bases and J by 5 bases, with 17 bases between the two germline ends. CDR1 SNHLY and CDR2 FYNNEI come from the germline V gene. This CDR3 has 14 amino acids. Here the CDR3 DNA reads TGTGCCAGCGCTCCGGGACCCGGGGGAGATACGCAGTATTTT. This sequence encodes CASAPGPGGDTQYF. The full variable domain, its missing parts supplied by reference TRBV2 and TRBJ2-3, is EPEVTQTPSHQVTQMGQEVILRCVPISNHLYFYWYRQILGQKVEFLVSFYNNEISEKSEIFDDQFSVERPDGSNFTLKIRSTKLEDSAMYFCASAPGPGGDTQYFGPGTRLTVL.

V and J are TRBV4-2 and TRBJ2-1, with 8 bases identical to TRBD2. V lost 3 bases to trimming and J lost 6 bases; unmatched junction nucleotides: 7. The CDR3 has 15 amino acids. Germline V gene sequence: CDR1 LGHNA, CDR2 YNFKEQ. The CDR3: CASSHSGGAGNEQFF. The DNA of the CDR3 is TGTGCCAGCAGCCACTCCGGGGGGGCCGGCAATGAGCAGTTCTTC.

This chain links TRBV5-5 with TRBJ1-2; 9 nucleotides agree with TRBD1. The J segment lost 5 bases and the V segment lost 1 base, leaving 3 bases of the junction unmatched. The V gene's germline CDR1 is SGHKS and CDR2 YYEKEE (reference sequence). The CDR3 runs to 14 residues. DNA for the CDR3: TGTGCCAGCAGCTTGACAGGGGGCAGGTATGGCTACACCTTC. Encoded protein: CASSLTGGRYGYTF.

The rearrangement joins TRBV5-4 to TRBJ2-5; D is unclear. The germline CDR1 and CDR2 sequences are SGHNT and YYREEE (reference sequence). V was pared by 1 base and J by 0 bases, with 7 bases between. The CDR3 runs 14 residues. The chain's CDR3 is CASSLYADQETQYF. Written as DNA, the CDR3 is TGTGCCAGCAGCTTGTACGCAGACCAAGAGACCCAGTACTTC.

This chain links TRBV7-9 with TRBJ1-1; D perhaps matches TRBD1 (5 bases). Germline CDR1 reads SEHNR; CDR2 reads FQNEAQ (reference sequence). V lost 5 bases to trimming and J lost 1 base, with 17 bases between them. The CDR3 is 16 amino acids. CDR3 amino acids: CASSPKWGESNTEAFF. The CDR3 DNA is TGTGCCAGCAGCCCGAAGTGGGGGGAGTCGAACACTGAAGCTTTCTTT.

This chain joins TRBV3-1 (or the pseudogene TRBV3-2) and TRBJ1-3, with D tentatively TRBD1 (6 bases). The CDR3 length is 14 residues. Germline V gene sequence: CDR1 LGHDT, CDR2 YNNKEL (reference sequence). The V end lost 5 bases, the J end lost 13 bases, and 21 bases lay between the germline ends. The CDR3 region is CASSAQGLRFRIYF. DNA for the CDR3: TGTGCCAGCAGCGCACAGGGTTTAAGATTCCGGATATATTTT.

This clone was recorded a few times. V usage is TRBV11-2 and J usage is TRBJ2-7; a possible D gene is TRBD2 (5 bases). Germline lookup yields CDR1 SGHAT and CDR2 FQNNGV. The CDR3 is 12 amino acids. V shed 3 bases and J shed 4 bases, with 7 bases lying between them. Here the CDR3 DNA reads TGTGCCAGCAGCTTGACGGGGTACGAGCAGTACTTC. Amino acids: CASSLTGYEQYF.

The chain carries TRBV5-1 and TRBJ2-7; tentative D call: TRBD1 (5 bases). The V end was cut by 2 bases, the J end by 5 bases, with 14 bases between. CDR1 and CDR2 from the germline V gene are SGHRS and YFSETQ. This CDR3 spans 14 amino acids. The CDR3 protein is CASSLGLRVDEQYF. The CDR3 region has the DNA TGCGCCAGCAGCTTAGGTCTCAGGGTGGACGAGCAGTACTTC.

Concerning this clone: One junction end does not reproduce the germline sequence, and a read error may be involved. The chain joins TRBV2 to TRBJ1-2; D unclear. The CDR3 spans 12 residues. Germline V gene sequence: CDR1 SNHLY, CDR2 FYNNEI. CDR3 nucleotides: TGTGCCAGCAGTGAAGAAGGCAGTATCCCGCGGTTC. Translating gives CASSEEGSIPRF.

This rearrangement joins TRBV28 to TRBJ2-1, with 10 bases identical to TRBD2. Looked up from germline, CDR1 is MDHEN and CDR2 is SYDVKM. J gave up 9 bases and V 6 bases, and 14 bases lay outside the gene matches. The CDR3 covers 16 residues. The CDR3 DNA is TGTGCCAGCAGCCCTCCACTAGCGGGGCGACGCATTGAGCAGTTCTTC. As protein: CASSPPLAGRRIEQFF.

The J gene is TRBJ1-6, the V gene TRBV18, with 10 bases matching TRBD1. V shed 5 bases and J 8 bases; nucleotides not matched to a gene: 9. The CDR3 covers 16 residues. Germline CDR1 reads KGHSH; CDR2 reads LQKENI. The CDR3 sequence is CASSLLRQGADSPLHF. The CDR3 bases are TGTGCCAGCTCATTACTTCGACAGGGGGCTGATTCACCCCTCCACTTT.

The J gene is TRBJ2-1, the V gene TRBV6-5, with 7 bases identical to TRBD1. The germline V gene encodes CDR1 MNHEY and CDR2 SVGAGI. V lost 7 bases and J lost 8; bases outside the gene matches: 8. This CDR3 has 13 amino acids. The CDR3 is CASTLYRGHEQFF. CDR3 nucleotide sequence: TGTGCCAGCACCCTTTACAGGGGACATGAGCAGTTCTTC.

The rearrangement links TRBV3-1 (or the pseudogene TRBV3-2) to TRBJ1-5; tentative D call: TRBD1 (5 bases). The CDR3 consists of 14 residues. Trimming stripped 4 bases from V and 1 base from J, with 8 bases between. Germline CDR1 and CDR2: LGHDT and YNNKEL (reference sequence). The CDR3 is CASSPRGSNQPQHF. Written as DNA, the CDR3 is TGTGCCAGCAGCCCCCGGGGGAGCAATCAGCCCCAGCATTTT.

The chain is built from TRBV5-1 and TRBJ2-1, with 8 bases fitting TRBD2. This CDR3 spans 16 amino acids. With V trimmed by 4 bases and J by 6 bases, 12 bases remained unmatched. Germline-derived CDR1 and CDR2 are SGHRS and YFSETQ. CDR3 region: CASSPTGGGGLNEQFF. CDR3 nucleotide sequence: TGCGCCAGCAGCCCAACCGGCGGCGGGGGGCTCAATGAGCAGTTCTTC.

This clone was seen just once. The chain is built from TRBV29-1 and TRBJ1-2, with a possible D match to TRBD1 (6 bases). V dropped 4 bases and J dropped 7 bases, with 13 bases sitting between them. The CDR3 runs to 12 residues. Germline lookup yields CDR1 SQVTM and CDR2 ANQGSEA. CDR3 protein: CSVAAGAFGYTF. The DNA for the CDR3 is TGCAGCGTTGCCGCAGGGGCTTTTGGCTACACCTTC.

CDR3: CATSENEMREQYF. The CDR3 DNA reads TGTGCCACCAGTGAGAATGAGATGAGGGAGCAGTACTTC. The V gene is TRBV24-1, the J gene TRBJ2-7; D remains ambiguous. CDR3 length equals 13 residues. Trimming left V 4 bases short and J 7 bases short, with 13 bases between. Germline V gives CDR1 KGHDR, CDR2 SFDVKD.

The sample holds a few counts of this clone. The chain has TRBV18 and TRBJ2-7; maybe TRBD1 (6 bases). The CDR3 loop spans 13 amino acids. Trimming shortened V by 5 bases and J by 3 bases, and 11 bases separated the two germline ends. Germline V gene lookup returns CDR1 KGHSH and CDR2 LQKENI. The CDR3 loop is CASSAGQYYEQYF. The CDR3 DNA sequence: TGTGCCAGCTCAGCCGGACAGTACTACGAGCAGTACTTC.